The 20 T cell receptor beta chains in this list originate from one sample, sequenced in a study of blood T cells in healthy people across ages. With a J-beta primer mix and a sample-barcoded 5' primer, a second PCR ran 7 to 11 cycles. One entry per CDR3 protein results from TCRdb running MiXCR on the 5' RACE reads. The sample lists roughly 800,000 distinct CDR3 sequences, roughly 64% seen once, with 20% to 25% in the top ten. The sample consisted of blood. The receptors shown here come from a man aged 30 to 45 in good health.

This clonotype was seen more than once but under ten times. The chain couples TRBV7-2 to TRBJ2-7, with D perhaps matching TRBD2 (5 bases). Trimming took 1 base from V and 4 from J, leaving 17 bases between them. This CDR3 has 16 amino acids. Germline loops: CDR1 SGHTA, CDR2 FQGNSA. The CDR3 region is CASSLDAVGGRYEQYF. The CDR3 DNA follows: TGTGCCAGCAGCTTAGATGCGGTTGGAGGCCGGTACGAGCAGTACTTC. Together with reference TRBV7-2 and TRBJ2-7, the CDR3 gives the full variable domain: GAGVSQSPSNKVTEKGKDVELRCDPISGHTALYWYRQSLGQGLEFLIYFQGNSAPDKSGLPSDRFSAERTGGSVSTLTIQRTQQEDSAVYLCASSLDAVGGRYEQYFGPGTRLTVT.

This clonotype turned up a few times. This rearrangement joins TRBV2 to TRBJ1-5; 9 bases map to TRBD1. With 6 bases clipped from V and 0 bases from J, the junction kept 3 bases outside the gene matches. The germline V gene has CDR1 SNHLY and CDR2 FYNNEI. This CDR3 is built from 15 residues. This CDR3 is CASSGTGSSNQPQHF. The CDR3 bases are TGTGCCAGCAGCGGGACAGGGTCTAGCAATCAGCCCCAGCATTTT. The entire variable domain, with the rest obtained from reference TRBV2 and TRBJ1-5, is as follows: EPEVTQTPSHQVTQMGQEVILRCVPISNHLYFYWYRQILGQKVEFLVSFYNNEISEKSEIFDDQFSVERPDGSNFTLKIRSTKLEDSAMYFCASSGTGSSNQPQHFGDGTRLSIL.

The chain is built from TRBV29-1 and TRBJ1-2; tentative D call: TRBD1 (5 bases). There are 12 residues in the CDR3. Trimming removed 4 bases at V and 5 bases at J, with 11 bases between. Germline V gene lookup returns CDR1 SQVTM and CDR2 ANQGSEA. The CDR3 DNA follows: TGCAGCGTTGGACAGAATGAATATGGCTACACCTTC. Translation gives CSVGQNEYGYTF. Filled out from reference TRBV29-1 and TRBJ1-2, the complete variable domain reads SAVISQKPSRDICQRGTSLTIQCQVDSQVTMMFWYRQQPGQSLTLIATANQGSEATYESGFVIDKFPISRPNLTFSTLTVSNMSPEDSSIYLCSVGQNEYGYTFGSGTRLTVV.

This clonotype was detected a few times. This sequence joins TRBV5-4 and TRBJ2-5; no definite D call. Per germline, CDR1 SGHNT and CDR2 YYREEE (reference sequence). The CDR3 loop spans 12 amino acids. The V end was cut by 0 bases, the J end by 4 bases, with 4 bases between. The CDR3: CASSLGIETQYF. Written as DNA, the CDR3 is TGTGCCAGCAGCTTGGGTATAGAGACCCAGTACTTC.

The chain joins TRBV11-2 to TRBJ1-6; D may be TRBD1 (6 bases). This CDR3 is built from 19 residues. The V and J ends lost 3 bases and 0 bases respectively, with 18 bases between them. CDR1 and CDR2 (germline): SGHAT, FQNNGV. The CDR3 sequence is CASSFLPEGESSYNSPLHF. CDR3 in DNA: TGTGCCAGCAGCTTCCTCCCGGAGGGGGAGAGCTCCTATAATTCACCCCTCCACTTT.

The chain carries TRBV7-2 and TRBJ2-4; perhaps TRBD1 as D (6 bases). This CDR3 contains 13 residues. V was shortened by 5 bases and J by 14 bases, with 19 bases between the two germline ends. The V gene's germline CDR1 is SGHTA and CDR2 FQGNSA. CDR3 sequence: CASSVGGRVKEYF. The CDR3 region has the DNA TGTGCCAGCAGCGTAGGGGGTCGTGTCAAGGAGTACTTC.

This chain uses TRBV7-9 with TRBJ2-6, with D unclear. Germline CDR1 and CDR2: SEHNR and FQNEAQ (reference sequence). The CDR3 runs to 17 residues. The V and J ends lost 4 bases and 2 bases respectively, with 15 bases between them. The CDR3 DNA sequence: TGTGCCAGCAGCTCCGTGGTAATGTCGGCTGGGGCCAACGTCCTGACTTTC. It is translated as CASSSVVMSAGANVLTF.

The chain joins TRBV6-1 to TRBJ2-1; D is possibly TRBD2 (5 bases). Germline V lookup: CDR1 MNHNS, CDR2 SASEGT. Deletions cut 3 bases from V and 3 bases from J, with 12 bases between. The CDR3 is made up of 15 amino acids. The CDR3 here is CASSDPGNIYNEQFF. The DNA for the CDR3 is TGTGCCAGCAGTGACCCCGGGAACATCTACAATGAGCAGTTCTTC.

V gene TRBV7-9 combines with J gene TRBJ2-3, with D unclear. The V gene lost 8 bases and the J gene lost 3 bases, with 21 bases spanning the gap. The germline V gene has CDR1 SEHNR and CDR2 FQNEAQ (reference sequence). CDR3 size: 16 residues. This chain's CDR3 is CASGYFLGPETDTQYF. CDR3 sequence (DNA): TGTGCCAGCGGCTATTTTTTAGGGCCGGAGACAGATACGCAGTATTTT.

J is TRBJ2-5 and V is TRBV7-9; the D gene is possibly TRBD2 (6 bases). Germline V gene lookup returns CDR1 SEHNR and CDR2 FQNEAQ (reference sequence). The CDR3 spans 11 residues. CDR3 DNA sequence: TGTGCGCTTAGCGGACAAGAGACCCAGTACTTC. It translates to CALSGQETQYF.

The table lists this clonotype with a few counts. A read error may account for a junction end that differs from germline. As DNA, the CDR3 is TGCAGCGCCGGCCAGGCTAAGGAAAAACTGTTTTTT. Translated: CSAGQAKEKLFF. The chain couples TRBV29-1 to TRBJ1-4; no clear D gene. The germline gives CDR1 SQVTM, CDR2 ANQGSEA. This CDR3 contains 12 residues.

Written as DNA, the CDR3 is TGTGCCAGCAGCCAACCCGGACTAGCGGGGTACACAGATACGCAGTATTTT. Protein product: CASSQPGLAGYTDTQYF. This sequence joins TRBV3-1 and TRBJ2-3; TRBD2 aligns across 12 bases. The germline V gene encodes CDR1 LGHDT and CDR2 YNNKEL (reference sequence). The junction had 5 bases not matched to a gene; V was cut back by 2 bases and J by 2 bases. The length of the CDR3 is 17 residues.

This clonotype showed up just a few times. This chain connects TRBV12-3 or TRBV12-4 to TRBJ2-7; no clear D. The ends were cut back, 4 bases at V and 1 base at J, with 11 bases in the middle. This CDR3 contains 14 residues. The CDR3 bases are TGTGCCAGCAGTTCCCCTGCGATTTCCTACGAGCAGTACTTC. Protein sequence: CASSSPAISYEQYF.

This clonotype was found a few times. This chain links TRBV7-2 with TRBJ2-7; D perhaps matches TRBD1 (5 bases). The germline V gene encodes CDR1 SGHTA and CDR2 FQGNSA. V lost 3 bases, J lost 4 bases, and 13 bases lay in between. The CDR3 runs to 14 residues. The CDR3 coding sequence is TGTGCCAGCAGCTTGGCGCAGGGAAATTACGAGCAGTACTTC. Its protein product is CASSLAQGNYEQYF.

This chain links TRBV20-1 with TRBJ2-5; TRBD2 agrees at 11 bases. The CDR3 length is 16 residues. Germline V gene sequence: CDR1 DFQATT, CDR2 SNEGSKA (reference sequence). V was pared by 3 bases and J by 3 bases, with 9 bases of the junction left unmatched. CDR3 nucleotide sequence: TGCAGTGCTAGGGTGTCAGTAGCGGGAGGGAAAGAGACCCAGTACTTC. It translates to CSARVSVAGGKETQYF.

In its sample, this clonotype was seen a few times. The DNA of the CDR3 is TGTGCCAGCAGCCCAACCCCCGGGGGGGCCTTAGGGAATGAGCAGTTCTTC. Protein product: CASSPTPGGALGNEQFF. The gene calls are TRBV7-2 and TRBJ2-1; 8 positions agree with TRBD2. Trimming cost V 5 bases and J 7 bases; bases outside gene matches: 16. Germline V gene sequence: CDR1 SGHTA, CDR2 FQGNSA. This CDR3 is built from 17 residues.

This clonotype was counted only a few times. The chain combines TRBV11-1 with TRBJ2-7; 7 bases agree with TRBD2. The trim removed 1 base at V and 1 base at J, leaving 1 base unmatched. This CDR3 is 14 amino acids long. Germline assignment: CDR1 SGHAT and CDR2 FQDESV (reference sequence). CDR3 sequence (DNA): TGTGCCAGCAGCTTAGGCGGGAGATCCTACGAGCAGTACTTC. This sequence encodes CASSLGGRSYEQYF.

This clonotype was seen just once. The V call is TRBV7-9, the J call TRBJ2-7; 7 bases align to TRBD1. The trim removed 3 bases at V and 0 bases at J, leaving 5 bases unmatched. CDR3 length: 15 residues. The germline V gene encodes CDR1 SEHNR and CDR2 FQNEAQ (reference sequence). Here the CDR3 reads CASSLWDRTSYEQYF. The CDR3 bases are TGTGCCAGCAGCTTGTGGGACAGAACCTCCTACGAGCAGTACTTC.

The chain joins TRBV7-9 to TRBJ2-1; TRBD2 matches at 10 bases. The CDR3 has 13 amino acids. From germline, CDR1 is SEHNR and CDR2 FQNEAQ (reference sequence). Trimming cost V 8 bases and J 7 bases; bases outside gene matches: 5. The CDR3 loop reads CASGLAGENEQFF. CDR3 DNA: TGTGCCAGCGGGCTAGCGGGAGAGAATGAGCAGTTCTTC.

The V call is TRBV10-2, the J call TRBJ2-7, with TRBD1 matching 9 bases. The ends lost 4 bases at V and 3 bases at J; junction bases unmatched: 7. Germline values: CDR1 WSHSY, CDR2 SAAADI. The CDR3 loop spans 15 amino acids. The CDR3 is CASSVPDRGIYEQYF. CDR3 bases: TGCGCCAGCAGTGTCCCTGACAGGGGGATCTACGAGCAGTACTTC.